One sample yielded the 28 T cell receptor beta chains listed below, sequenced in a study of T cells in Graves' hyperthyroidism and ophthalmopathy. TCR beta CDR3 region amplification was performed from RNA transcripts. Using the HTBI primer set, a first-round RT-PCR was run on the TCR CDR3. TCRdb used MiXCR to reprocess the multiplex PCR reads, holding one entry per CDR3 protein. The repertoire holds around 33,000 distinct CDR3 sequences, with 49% as singletons. Sample: blood. These receptors all stem from a woman aged 45-65 years with Graves' hyperthyroidism that later progressed to Graves' ophthalmopathy.

This rearrangement joins TRBV5-1 to TRBJ2-2; TRBD1 agrees at 7 bases. The CDR3 is made up of 17 amino acids. The germline CDR1 and CDR2 sequences are SGHRS and YFSETQ. J lost 5 bases, V lost 4 bases, and 14 bases had no gene match. The CDR3, as DNA: TGCGCCAGCAGCCGATCCTGGACAGGAGGCGAGACCGGGGAGCTGTTTTTT. Its protein is CASSRSWTGGETGELFF.

This clonotype has at least ten counts. This chain joins TRBV4-1 and TRBJ2-2, with 8 bases aligning to TRBD2. CDR1 and CDR2 from the germline V gene are MGHRA and YSYEKL. The CDR3 sequence is 16 residues long. V was clipped by 1 base and J by 4 bases; unmatched bases: 5. Here the CDR3 DNA reads TGCGCCAGCAGCCAAGTGCGGGGGGCCCCCACCGGGGAGCTGTTTTTT. Its translation: CASSQVRGAPTGELFF.

This chain joins TRBV29-1 and TRBJ2-5, with D perhaps assigned TRBD1 or TRBD2 (5 bases each). The CDR3 sequence is 14 residues long. CDR1 and CDR2 (germline): SQVTM, ANQGSEA. V lost 4 bases, J lost 9 bases, and 21 bases lay in between. The chain's CDR3 is CSVGSLGVNQPQYF. The CDR3 DNA is TGCAGCGTTGGATCCTTGGGGGTTAATCAGCCCCAGTACTTC.

V and J are TRBV10-3 and TRBJ2-2; D is perhaps TRBD2 (5 bases). The CDR3 sequence is 11 residues long. V gave up 4 bases and J gave up 13 bases, with 10 bases separating them. Germline V gives CDR1 ENHRY, CDR2 SYGVKD. CDR3 region: CAISGGGRLFF. The CDR3 DNA follows: TGTGCCATCAGTGGCGGCGGGCGGCTGTTTTTT.

Only one count was recorded for this clonotype. The chain joins TRBV4-2 to TRBJ2-7, with 15 bases fitting TRBD2. J was trimmed by 5 bases and V by 4 bases; bases with no gene match: 6. CDR1 and CDR2 (germline): LGHNA, YNFKEQ. This CDR3 has 16 amino acids. CDR3 sequence (DNA): TGTGCCAGCAGCCGAGGACTAGCGGGAGGGCCCCACGAGCAGTACTTC. Its protein is CASSRGLAGGPHEQYF.

This clonotype was counted at least ten times. J is TRBJ2-1 and V is TRBV5-4; unclear D gene. The ends were cut back, 3 bases at V and 2 bases at J, with 3 bases in the middle. Germline lookup yields CDR1 SGHNT and CDR2 YYREEE (reference sequence). The CDR3 sequence is 12 residues long. In nucleotides, the CDR3 is TGTGCCAGCAGCTCTACCTACAATGAGCAGTTCTTC. Residues: CASSSTYNEQFF.

This clonotype was found many times. The rearrangement joins TRBV14 to TRBJ2-7; tentative D call: TRBD2 (5 bases). Germline values: CDR1 SGHDN, CDR2 FVKESK. This CDR3 has 13 residues. The V end lost 5 bases, the J end lost 7 bases, and 15 bases lay between the germline ends. This chain's CDR3 is CASSDSLRGEQYF. Here the CDR3 DNA reads TGTGCCAGCAGCGATAGCCTACGAGGGGAGCAGTACTTC.

This clonotype is judged medium-sized. The chain joins TRBV19 to TRBJ1-2; weak D call: TRBD1 (6 bases). Trimming removed 1 base from V and 0 bases from J, with 12 bases in between. Germline V lookup: CDR1 LNHDA, CDR2 SQIVND (reference sequence). The CDR3 spans 16 residues. Here the CDR3 reads CASSIGGTIANYGYTF. In DNA form, the CDR3 reads TGTGCCAGTAGTATAGGGGGGACAATAGCTAACTATGGCTACACCTTC.

The chain carries TRBV2 and TRBJ1-6; TRBD1 matches at 7 bases. Germline values: CDR1 SNHLY, CDR2 FYNNEI. With V trimmed by 0 bases and J by 7 bases, 0 bases remained unmatched. The CDR3 spans 14 residues. The CDR3 loop is CASSEARGNSPLHF. The CDR3 DNA follows: TGTGCCAGCAGTGAAGCCAGGGGGAATTCACCCCTCCACTTT. The complete variable domain, with remaining parts taken from reference TRBV2 and TRBJ1-6, reads EPEVTQTPSHQVTQMGQEVILRCVPISNHLYFYWYRQILGQKVEFLVSFYNNEISEKSEIFDDQFSVERPDGSNFTLKIRSTKLEDSAMYFCASSEARGNSPLHFGNGTRLTVT.

This clonotype was observed at least ten times. The chain recombines TRBV7-3 with TRBJ1-5; no clear D. Trimming took off 5 bases at V and 4 bases at J, with 9 bases between the two ends. Germline values: CDR1 SGHTA, CDR2 FQGTGA. There are 13 residues in the CDR3. The CDR3 DNA follows: TGTGCCAGCAGCCTGCACGGTAATCAGCCCCAGCATTTT. This gives the protein CASSLHGNQPQHF.

The V gene is TRBV6-5, the J gene TRBJ2-6; D is possibly TRBD2 (5 bases). The V end lost 5 bases, the J end lost 0 bases, and 17 bases lay between the germline ends. CDR1 is MNHEY and CDR2 is SVGAGI in the germline V gene. The CDR3 has 18 amino acids. CDR3 sequence: CASSEALSTSSGANVLTF. The CDR3, as DNA: TGTGCCAGCAGTGAAGCGCTGTCTACTAGCTCTGGGGCCAACGTCCTGACTTTC.

In regard to this clonotype: One junction end does not reproduce the germline sequence, and a read error may be involved. V usage is TRBV10-2 and J usage is TRBJ2-1; perhaps D is TRBD1 or TRBD2 (6 bases each). The germline V gene encodes CDR1 WSHSY and CDR2 SAAADI. This CDR3 has 15 amino acids. The CDR3 sequence: CVSREGGRVYNEQFF. The CDR3 coding sequence is TGCGTCAGCAGAGAGGGGGGCAGGGTATACAATGAGCAGTTCTTC.

V gene TRBV25-1 combines with J gene TRBJ2-2; the D gene could be TRBD1 or TRBD2 (5 bases each). Germline-derived CDR1 and CDR2 are MGHDK and SYGVNS. The CDR3 spans 12 residues. V was pared by 8 bases and J by 5 bases, with 9 bases between. CDR3 region: CASGDGTGELFF. The CDR3 nucleotides are TGTGCCAGCGGGGACGGAACCGGGGAGCTGTTTTTT.

The rearrangement links TRBV20-1 to TRBJ2-3, with TRBD2 matching over 11 bases. Unmatched junction bases numbered 8, after V lost 7 bases and J lost 5 bases. The CDR3 contains 14 residues. CDR1 is DFQATT and CDR2 is SNEGSKA in the germline V gene (reference sequence). CDR3 amino acids: CSVLSGRAEDTQYF. CDR3 nucleotide sequence: TGCAGTGTTCTTAGCGGGAGGGCCGAAGATACGCAGTATTTT.

V and J are TRBV4-1 and TRBJ1-4; D unclear. Germline CDR1 reads MGHRA; CDR2 reads YSYEKL. Trimming stripped 3 bases from V and 7 bases from J, with 6 bases between. The CDR3 spans 12 residues. CDR3 in DNA: TGCGCCAGCAGCCAGGGGAGTGAAAAACTGTTTTTT. Protein product: CASSQGSEKLFF.

This clonotype is a singleton in its sample. V gene TRBV20-1 combines with J gene TRBJ2-7; 8 bases agree with TRBD1. The germline V gene encodes CDR1 DFQATT and CDR2 SNEGSKA (reference sequence). The CDR3 has 14 residues. V trimming: 5 bases; J trimming: 3 bases; junction bases outside the gene matches: 9. DNA for the CDR3: TGCAGTGCTGGGACCGGGACAGGACACTACGAGCAGTACTTC. This translates into CSAGTGTGHYEQYF.

V is TRBV24-1 and J is TRBJ2-1, with TRBD2 matching over 12 bases. CDR3 length: 22 amino acids. Losses at the gene ends were 5 bases for V and 0 bases for J; bases not matched to a gene: 19. CDR1 and CDR2 from the germline V gene are KGHDR and SFDVKD. CDR3 in DNA: TGTGCCACCAGTGCCCTGAGGGAGCTAGCGGGAGGGCCCGATAGCTCCTACAATGAGCAGTTCTTC. It encodes CATSALRELAGGPDSSYNEQFF.

This clonotype was counted ten times or more. The chain has TRBV9 and TRBJ2-7, with D unresolved. Germline CDR1 is SGDLS and CDR2 is YYNGEE. The CDR3 spans 15 residues. Trimming took 3 bases from V and 2 from J, leaving 15 bases between them. The chain's CDR3 is CASSAHPTDPYEQYF. In DNA, the CDR3 is TGTGCCAGCAGCGCGCACCCGACGGACCCCTACGAGCAGTACTTC.

In regard to this clonotype: This likely comes from a read error, as the CDR3 has no conserved phenylalanine or tryptophan at its end. This chain connects TRBV7-9 to TRBJ2-5; 10 bases are shared with TRBD2. Trimming took 5 bases from V and 4 from J; bases not matched to a gene: 10. Germline assignment: CDR1 SEHNR and CDR2 FQNEAQ (reference sequence). CDR3 length: 16 residues. CDR3 sequence reads: CASSQVPLAGAETQYS. The DNA for the CDR3 is TGTGCCAGCAGCCAAGTTCCCCTAGCGGGAGCAGAGACCCAGTACTCC.

V is TRBV20-1 and J is TRBJ2-3, with TRBD2 identical over 9 bases. The germline V gene encodes CDR1 DFQATT and CDR2 SNEGSKA (reference sequence). J was trimmed by 5 bases and V by 0 bases; bases with no gene match: 6. The CDR3 loop spans 15 amino acids. The CDR3 loop is CSARDLAGGLDTQYF. The CDR3 coding sequence is TGCAGTGCTAGAGATCTTGCGGGAGGGTTAGATACGCAGTATTTT.

The table lists this clonotype with many counts. V usage is TRBV27 and J usage is TRBJ2-2; 7 nucleotides agree with TRBD1. Unmatched junction bases numbered 5, after V lost 6 bases and J lost 4 bases. This CDR3 contains 14 residues. CDR1 is MNHEY, CDR2 SMNVEV, per germline (reference sequence). The chain's CDR3 is CASRRQGSTGELFF. CDR3 nucleotide sequence: TGTGCCAGCAGACGACAGGGAAGCACCGGGGAGCTGTTTTTT.

By its share, this clonotype is medium-sized (0.01 to 0.1%). The V and J genes are TRBV20-1 and TRBJ2-3, with no clear D. Per the germline V gene, CDR1 is DFQATT and CDR2 is SNEGSKA (reference sequence). The CDR3 has 14 amino acids. Trimming stripped 1 base from V and 2 bases from J, with 10 bases between. Here the CDR3 DNA reads TGCAGTGCTAGAGCGTTACGTTACACAGATACGCAGTATTTT. This codes for CSARALRYTDTQYF.

This clonotype was counted ten times or more. The chain joins TRBV5-1 to TRBJ2-3, with TRBD2 identical over 7 bases. V lost 0 bases and J lost 4; bases outside the gene matches: 11. Germline V gives CDR1 SGHRS, CDR2 YFSETQ. There are 17 residues in the CDR3. CDR3 nucleotides: TGCGCCAGCAGCTTGGGACTAGCCTCCCGTGGTTCAGATACGCAGTATTTT. Translating gives CASSLGLASRGSDTQYF.

This clonotype was seen repeatedly, ten times or more. The chain links TRBV3-1 to TRBJ2-7; 7 positions agree with TRBD1. V shed 3 bases, J shed 4 bases, and the junction held 3 bases outside the gene matches. Germline V gene sequence: CDR1 LGHDT, CDR2 YNNKEL (reference sequence). The CDR3 is 13 residues long. The DNA of the CDR3 is TGTGCCAGCAGCCAGGACAGGCATTACGAGCAGTACTTC. Residues: CASSQDRHYEQYF.

The chain joins TRBV9 to TRBJ1-5, with a weak D call TRBD1 (6 bases). This CDR3 has 15 residues. The germline V gene has CDR1 SGDLS and CDR2 YYNGEE. V shed 3 bases and J shed 2 bases, with 12 bases lying between them. The CDR3 reads CASSESPGGNQPQHF. CDR3 bases: TGTGCCAGCAGCGAATCCCCAGGGGGCAATCAGCCCCAGCATTTT. Using reference TRBV9 and TRBJ1-5 for the parts outside the CDR3, the full variable domain is DSGVTQTPKHLITATGQRVTLRCSPRSGDLSVYWYQQSLDQGLQFLIQYYNGEERAKGNILERFSAQQFPDLHSELNLSSLELGDSALYFCASSESPGGNQPQHFGDGTRLSIL.

This clonotype was counted at least ten times. This chain connects TRBV9 to TRBJ2-1; 9 nucleotides align to TRBD2. Germline-derived CDR1 and CDR2 are SGDLS and YYNGEE. This CDR3 spans 15 amino acids. With V trimmed by 3 bases and J by 1 base, 2 bases remained unmatched. CDR3 nucleotide sequence: TGTGCCAGCAGCGAAGCGGGAGGATCCTACAATGAGCAGTTCTTC. Protein: CASSEAGGSYNEQFF.

The rearrangement uses TRBV7-6 and TRBJ2-5; D gene uncertain. The germline V and J ends were trimmed by 6 bases and 1 base, with 6 bases remaining between them. Germline V lookup: CDR1 SGHVS, CDR2 FNYEAQ. There are 12 residues in the CDR3. The CDR3 bases are TGTGCCAGCAGAGGTTTCCAAGAGACCCAGTACTTC. This codes for CASRGFQETQYF.

The chain links TRBV7-6 to TRBJ2-1; no clear D. CDR1 SGHVS and CDR2 FNYEAQ come from the germline V gene. V shed 3 bases and J shed 2 bases, with 11 bases lying between them. The CDR3 loop spans 15 amino acids. CDR3 in amino acids: CASSLGEVTYNEQFF. CDR3 nucleotide sequence: TGTGCCAGCAGCTTGGGTGAAGTGACCTACAATGAGCAGTTCTTC.